The clone carrying this T cell receptor beta chain occurred a few times. Its target is unknown. This record comes from a study of regulatory T cells in long-lasting Graves disease. Study-wide findings and caveats: Study of thyroid tissue was not done, with only peripheral blood studied.

Time point: newly diagnosed GD, antithyroid drugs for less than 3 months. The authors made the TCR library using RNA they extracted from PBMCs. Arm-PCR with iRepertoire HTBI primers amplified the CDR3 regions for these TCR beta libraries. One entry per CDR3 protein results from TCRdb running MiXCR on the multiplex PCR reads. The sample has fewer than 500,000 distinct CDR3 sequences, around 16% seen once; the top ten hold 10% to 15%. The same specimen was also included in a second study, on T cells in Graves' hyperthyroidism and ophthalmopathy. According to that study: Appearing also in blood were most of the thyroid clonotypes expanded above 0.001.

The source was peripheral blood mononuclear cells (PBMCs), collected at new diagnosis, from a patient treated with antithyroid drugs. The sequence was obtained from a man aged 35 to 55 with Graves disease.

This CDR3 is CASRSRGRETQYF. The DNA for the CDR3 is TGTGCCAGCAGGAGCAGGGGGCGGGAGACCCAGTACTTC. The rearrangement joins TRBV12-3 or TRBV12-4 to TRBJ2-5, with 8 bases that match TRBD1. This CDR3 has 13 amino acids. Unmatched junction bases numbered 5, after V lost 6 bases and J lost 5 bases.